The sequence of this T cell receptor (beta chain) was determined in a study of OX40 agonist ivuxolimab in advanced cancers. V gave up 2 bases and J gave up 2 bases, with 14 bases separating them. Germline V gene data show CDR1 as MNHNS and CDR2 as SASEGT. The CDR3 sequence is 16 residues long. Profiled with immunoSEQ multiplex PCR; TCRdb holds only in-frame clones, not every one. The table lists about 90,000 clones, nearly 90% of them singletons. This clonotype was sampled from an adult with an advanced solid tumor such as melanoma, head and neck, liver or kidney cancer. Sequenced material: CD4+ or CD8+ T cells sorted from blood, taken in a trial of the OX40 agonist ivuxolimab. The rearrangement uses TRBV6-1 and TRBJ2-3, with D unclear. CDR3 sequence: CASSEILGRVTDTQYF. Written as DNA, the CDR3 is TGTGCCAGCAGTGAAATCCTGGGCAGAGTCACAGATACGCAGTATTTT.